The entry below gives a single TCR beta chain sequence along with its context. This entry belongs to a study of blood T cell repertoires in COVID-19. Repertoires were generated with immunoSEQ multiplex PCR, while TCRdb's copy carries only in-frame clones and drops some. The table records about 220,000 clones, roughly 80% of them present only once. In Seattle, patients joined the study during active infection and were tracked longitudinally. Trimming took 5 bases from V and 7 from J, leaving 3 bases between them. CDR3 size: 10 residues. Specimen: peripheral blood. V usage is TRBV12-3 or TRBV12-4 and J usage is TRBJ1-3; no definite D call. The source of this sequence is a woman aged 80 or over with COVID-19, enrolled during active disease. The CDR3 region has the DNA TGTGCCAGCAGTCTGAACACCATATATTTT. Its translation is CASSLNTIYF.